This entry lists 8 T cell receptor beta chains sequenced from one sample in a study of cytomegalovirus exposure and HLA in healthy donors. PCR was performed using 60 Vbeta and 13 Jbeta primers. Only in-frame clones appear in the TCRdb table, and some are missing; sequencing was by immunoSEQ multiplex PCR. The sample carries fewer than 200,000 clones, roughly 83% recorded once. Sequencing was carried out using PBMCs. Receptors originate from a young man in good health and CMV-seronegative.

In its sample, this clone was seen a few times. V gene TRBV7-9 combines with J gene TRBJ1-4; 7 nucleotides align to TRBD1. CDR1 SEHNR and CDR2 FQNEAQ come from the germline V gene (reference sequence). The CDR3 contains 14 residues. V trimming: 5 bases; J trimming: 0 bases; junction bases outside the gene matches: 0. This CDR3 is CASSTGATNEKLFF. In DNA, the CDR3 is TGTGCCAGCAGCACAGGGGCAACTAATGAAAAACTGTTTTTT.

The chain combines TRBV5-4 with TRBJ2-7; 8 bases are shared with TRBD1. Germline CDR1 SGHNT, CDR2 YYREEE (reference sequence). The CDR3 extends over 15 amino acids. The ends lost 2 bases at V and 5 bases at J; junction bases unmatched: 9. The CDR3 reads CASSLVATGVHEQYF. DNA of the CDR3: TGTGCCAGCAGCTTAGTTGCGACAGGGGTCCACGAGCAGTACTTC.

V usage is TRBV7-4 and J usage is TRBJ1-5, with D unclear. The CDR3 consists of 14 residues. V lost 5 bases to trimming and J lost 5 bases, with 13 bases between them. The germline V gene has CDR1 SGHVT and CDR2 SQSDAQ. CDR3 DNA: TGTGCCAGCAGCGCCTCGAGTCCCGATCAGCCCCAGCATTTT. Translated: CASSASSPDQPQHF.

This clone came up once. The rearrangement links TRBV7-9 to TRBJ2-3, with 8 positions matching TRBD2. CDR3 length: 15 amino acids. CDR1 and CDR2 (germline): SEHNR, FQNEAQ (reference sequence). The V gene end was trimmed by 5 bases and the J gene end by 5 bases; junction bases not matched to a gene: 9. In DNA, the CDR3 is TGTGCCAGCAGCCCAGTAGCGGGGAATCTAGATACGCAGTATTTT. Translated: CASSPVAGNLDTQYF.

With respect to this clone: The sample has other DNA sequences that encode this CDR3 too. The rearrangement uses TRBV27 and TRBJ2-1; 11 bases map to TRBD2. CDR3 length: 15 amino acids. Germline lookup yields CDR1 MNHEY and CDR2 SMNVEV (reference sequence). V gave up 5 bases and J gave up 4 bases; unmatched junction bases: 4. CDR3 sequence (DNA): TGTGCCAGCAGTCCCGGGACTAGCGGATACAATGAGCAGTTCTTC. Its translation is CASSPGTSGYNEQFF.

The chain has TRBV7-2 and TRBJ2-2, with TRBD2 matching over 11 bases. Germline values: CDR1 SGHTA, CDR2 FQGNSA. The CDR3 spans 18 residues. V dropped 1 base and J dropped 3; count of bases not matched to a gene: 7. CDR3 residues: CASSLGLAGGIYTGELFF. The CDR3 DNA reads TGTGCCAGCAGCTTAGGTCTAGCGGGAGGTATATACACCGGGGAGCTGTTTTTT.

This clone was seen only a few times. The chain is built from TRBV29-1 and TRBJ2-2; 8 bases are a match to TRBD1. The length of the CDR3 is 14 residues. After removal of 5 bases from V and 4 bases from J, the junction contained 6 bases not matched to a gene. Germline-derived CDR1 and CDR2 are SQVTM and ANQGSEA. The CDR3 DNA reads as TGCAGCGTTCTCCGGACAGGGATCACCGGGGAGCTGTTTTTT. Protein: CSVLRTGITGELFF.

As DNA, the CDR3 is TGTGCCAGCAGTACCCCGGGACAGGGGAATGAAAAACTGTTTTTT. Translating it yields CASSTPGQGNEKLFF. The chain has TRBV6-5 and TRBJ1-4; 10 bases agree with TRBD1. Germline V gene data show CDR1 as MNHEY and CDR2 as SVGAGI. Trimming took 5 bases from V and 5 from J; bases not matched to a gene: 5. The CDR3 is made up of 15 amino acids.